The next 15 T cell receptor beta chains were all read from a single sample in a study of cytomegalovirus exposure and HLA in healthy donors. Primers for the PCR totalled 60 Vbeta and 13 Jbeta. The data were produced by immunoSEQ multiplex PCR, yet TCRdb's version contains in-frame clones alone and is incomplete. The sample shows about 160,000 clones, around 81% of them seen only once. Sequencing was performed on PBMCs. All receptors come from a woman in her forties or fifties in good health and CMV-seronegative.

The chain uses TRBV7-8 and TRBJ1-2; 10 nucleotides agree with TRBD1. V lost 5 bases, J lost 8 bases, and 8 bases stayed unmatched. This CDR3 has 14 amino acids. CDR1 is SGHVS, CDR2 FQNEAQ, per germline. CDR3 amino acids: CASSPGQGGRGYTF. The CDR3 nucleotides are TGTGCCAGCAGCCCCGGACAGGGGGGTAGGGGCTACACCTTC.

This clone was detected only a few times. V and J are TRBV15 and TRBJ2-1; 10 nucleotides agree with TRBD2. V lost 0 bases, J lost 0 bases, and 5 bases stayed unmatched. This CDR3 has 18 residues. Germline V lookup: CDR1 LNHNV, CDR2 YYDKDF (reference sequence). The CDR3 DNA reads as TGTGCCACCAGCAGAGATATGTCTAGCGGGAGCTCCTACAATGAGCAGTTCTTC. Its translation: CATSRDMSSGSSYNEQFF.

The V gene is TRBV6-5, the J gene TRBJ2-2; 10 positions match TRBD2. CDR3 length: 16 amino acids. V shed 4 bases and J 5 bases; nucleotides not matched to a gene: 7. Germline CDR1 is MNHEY and CDR2 is SVGAGI. The CDR3 reads CASSSWSGRGTGELFF. In DNA, the CDR3 is TGTGCCAGCAGTTCATGGAGCGGGAGGGGTACCGGGGAGCTGTTTTTT.

The chain uses TRBV6-5 and TRBJ1-4; D gene uncertain. CDR1 and CDR2 (germline): MNHEY, SVGAGI. Trimming took off 5 bases at V and 8 bases at J, with 18 bases between the two ends. CDR3 size: 15 residues. As DNA, the CDR3 is TGTGCCAGCAGTAATCGACGGAGGGATAGGGAAAAACTGTTTTTT. This gives the protein CASSNRRRDREKLFF.

V is TRBV5-1 and J is TRBJ1-3; D not certain. Germline lookup yields CDR1 SGHRS and CDR2 YFSETQ. This CDR3 contains 16 residues. Deletions cut 0 bases from V and 0 bases from J, with 10 bases between. CDR3 amino acids: CASSLDSPSSGNTIYF. The DNA for the CDR3 is TGCGCCAGCAGCTTGGACTCACCGAGCTCTGGAAACACCATATATTTT.

For the CDR3, the DNA is TGTGCCAGCATGGCCGCAGGGGGCTCCTACGAGCAGTACTTC. Its protein is CASMAAGGSYEQYF. The genes are TRBV27 and TRBJ2-7; the match to TRBD1 covers 7 bases. Unmatched junction bases numbered 6, after V lost 7 bases and J lost 0 bases. CDR1 is MNHEY, CDR2 SMNVEV, per germline (reference sequence). This CDR3 region has 14 residues.

The chain combines TRBV6-1 with TRBJ2-2, with TRBD2 identical over 10 bases. The V gene end was trimmed by 4 bases and the J gene end by 2 bases; junction bases not matched to a gene: 10. Germline assignment: CDR1 MNHNS and CDR2 SASEGT. The CDR3 consists of 18 residues. This CDR3 is CASSARPSGGRNTGELFF. For the CDR3, the DNA is TGTGCCAGCAGTGCCCGACCTAGCGGGGGCCGTAACACCGGGGAGCTGTTTTTT.

The chain couples TRBV9 to TRBJ1-2, with D possibly being TRBD1 (6 bases). V was shortened by 0 bases and J by 4 bases, with 10 bases between the two germline ends. CDR3 length equals 14 residues. Germline CDR1 SGDLS, CDR2 YYNGEE. The CDR3 nucleotides read TGTGCCAGCAGCGTAGGACAGGATGGCTATGGCTACACCTTC. This encodes CASSVGQDGYGYTF.

The chain carries TRBV4-3 and TRBJ2-3, with TRBD1 as a possible D gene (5 bases). V was shortened by 1 base and J by 6 bases, with 14 bases between the two germline ends. In germline, CDR1 is LGHNA, CDR2 YSLEER. The CDR3 is 15 residues long. CDR3 protein: CASSQGGSVSDTQYF. For the CDR3, the DNA is TGCGCCAGCAGCCAAGGGGGCAGCGTATCTGATACGCAGTATTTT.

This chain uses TRBV5-4 with TRBJ1-2, with D unclear. V was clipped by 4 bases and J by 8 bases, with 18 bases between them. The length of the CDR3 is 14 residues. The germline V gene encodes CDR1 SGHNT and CDR2 YYREEE (reference sequence). In DNA, the CDR3 is TGTGCCAGCAGCCCCAGTTCTGACTGGAAAGGCTACACCTTC. It translates to CASSPSSDWKGYTF.

As regards this clone: Within the sample, other DNA sequences also encode this same CDR3. CDR3 sequence: CASSIQVQETQYF. The CDR3 DNA sequence: TGTGCCAGTAGCATCCAGGTCCAAGAGACCCAGTACTTC. The rearrangement uses TRBV19 and TRBJ2-5; D is ambiguous. Trimming took 6 bases from V and 1 from J, leaving 9 bases between them. The CDR3 contains 13 residues. CDR1 and CDR2 (germline): LNHDA, SQIVND (reference sequence).

Only a few counts were recorded for this clone. V usage is TRBV6-4 and J usage is TRBJ2-3; 14 positions match TRBD2. CDR1 MRHNA and CDR2 SNTAGT come from the germline V gene. V lost 3 bases, J lost 4 bases, and 0 bases stayed unmatched. The CDR3 is made up of 15 amino acids. DNA of the CDR3: TGTGCCAGCAGTGAGACTAGCGGGGGGGCAGATACGCAGTATTTT. Protein sequence: CASSETSGGADTQYF.

This chain connects TRBV6-6 to TRBJ1-3, with 7 bases fitting TRBD1. The CDR3 totals 15 residues. Germline V gene sequence: CDR1 MNHNY, CDR2 SVGAGI (reference sequence). The trim removed 7 bases at V and 0 bases at J, leaving 6 bases unmatched. CDR3 DNA sequence: TGTGCCAGCAACCCGGGGACAGCCTCTGGAAACACCATATATTTT. Residues: CASNPGTASGNTIYF.

This clone was counted a single time. CDR3 amino acids: CASRQVLEQYF. The CDR3 nucleotides read TGTGCCAGTCGACAGGTCTTGGAGCAGTACTTC. The gene calls are TRBV11-2 and TRBJ2-7; D may be TRBD1 (6 bases). Germline CDR1 reads SGHAT; CDR2 reads FQNNGV. This CDR3 comprises 11 residues. Trimming took off 9 bases at V and 7 bases at J, with 13 bases between the two ends.

This clone was seen a few times. V and J are TRBV5-1 and TRBJ2-2, with 9 nucleotides matching TRBD2. Germline values: CDR1 SGHRS, CDR2 YFSETQ. The junction had 3 bases not matched to a gene; V was cut back by 0 bases and J by 3 bases. The CDR3 is 16 amino acids. Here the CDR3 reads CASSLAAGGYTGELFF. The CDR3 DNA sequence: TGCGCCAGCAGCTTGGCGGCGGGAGGGTACACCGGGGAGCTGTTTTTT.